Below, 3 T cell receptor beta chains from the same sample are listed, as sequenced in a study of regulatory dendritic cells for organ transplantation. Sequencing used immunoSEQ multiplex PCR; TCRdb keeps in-frame clones, though not all of them. This repertoire shows approximately 28,000 clones, around 82% found once; its top ten account for roughly 0.4%. Sequencing was performed on naive CD8+ T cells from blood. Subset reported: CD45RA+ naive T cells. All receptors come from a human donor in good health.

The rearrangement uses TRBV9 and TRBJ1-2; D possibly corresponds to TRBD1 (5 bases). Trimming took 0 bases from V and 4 from J, leaving 13 bases between them. The CDR3 covers 15 residues. Germline assignment: CDR1 SGDLS and CDR2 YYNGEE. CDR3: CASSVALTGGYGYTF. The CDR3 nucleotides are TGTGCCAGCAGCGTAGCTCTGACCGGGGGCTATGGCTACACCTTC.

J is TRBJ1-2 and V is TRBV4-1; possible D gene TRBD1, 5 bases. Germline CDR1 is MGHRA and CDR2 is YSYEKL. The CDR3 is 15 residues long. V lost 0 bases and J 4 bases, leaving 12 bases between the germline ends. The CDR3 region is CASSQEETVFYGYTF. The CDR3 nucleotides read TGCGCCAGCAGCCAAGAGGAGACAGTATTCTATGGCTACACCTTC.

The CDR3 DNA reads TGTGCCAGTAGTATAGCGGGAGCGGGGGGGTACAATGAGCAGTTCTTC. This sequence encodes CASSIAGAGGYNEQFF. The chain has TRBV19 and TRBJ2-1; 10 bases are shared with TRBD2. V lost 1 base to trimming and J lost 4 bases; unmatched junction nucleotides: 4. CDR3 length: 16 residues. The germline CDR1 and CDR2 sequences are LNHDA and SQIVND (reference sequence).